Included here is one TCR beta chain sequence, with context. The conserved closing phenylalanine or tryptophan is absent in this CDR3, likely reflecting a read error. The limits of the CDR3 on the DNA are not certain, so only TCRdb's listed CDR3 is given. MiXCR, run by TCRdb on the RACE reads, gives a single entry per CDR3 protein. The sample carries 180,000 or so distinct CDR3 sequences, around a quarter recorded once. The time point was: patch test 3, about 24 weeks after DPC sensitization. The treatment: therapeutic diphenylcyclopropenone sensitization with weekly scalp DPC. This record comes from a study of human T cells and chemical hapten exposure. The CDR3 length equals 13 residues, ends included.

The sample in question was whole blood, obtained in connection with sensitization to the hapten diphenylcyclopropenone (DPC). The chain recombines TRBV12-3 or TRBV12-4 with TRBJ2-3; no check of the table's D call, TRBD2, against the DNA was made. This receptor was taken from a woman aged 40 to 55 with alopecia areata. Some clones in this sample may be carry-over from other donors' samples. The CDR3 loop is CASSPMDPGGPMV.